This T cell receptor (beta chain) comes out of a study of blood T cell repertoires in COVID-19. Data came from immunoSEQ multiplex PCR; TCRdb stores just in-frame clones and leaves some out. This sample has some 30,000 clones, with 65% to 90% found just once. CDR3 length equals 13 residues. Between the trimmed V and J ends, which lost 2 bases and 10 bases, there was a span of 12 bases. Germline V CDR1 and CDR2: MNHEY, SMNVEV (reference sequence). The specimen sequenced was peripheral blood. J is TRBJ2-1 and V is TRBV27; D possibly corresponds to TRBD2 (5 bases). The sequence derives from a man in his 60s with active COVID-19. CDR3 residues: CASSLALDLEQFF. Here the CDR3 DNA reads TGTGCCAGCAGTTTAGCTTTGGACTTAGAGCAGTTCTTC.